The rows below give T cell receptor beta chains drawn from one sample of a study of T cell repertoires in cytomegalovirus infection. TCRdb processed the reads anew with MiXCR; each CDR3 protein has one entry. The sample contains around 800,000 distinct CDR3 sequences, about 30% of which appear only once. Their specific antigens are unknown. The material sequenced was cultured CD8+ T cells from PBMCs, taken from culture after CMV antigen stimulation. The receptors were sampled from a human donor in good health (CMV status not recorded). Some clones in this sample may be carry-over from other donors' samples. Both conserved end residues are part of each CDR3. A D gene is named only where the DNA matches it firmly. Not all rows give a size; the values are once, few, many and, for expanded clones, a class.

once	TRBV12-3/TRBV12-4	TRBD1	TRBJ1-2	TGTGCCAGCAGGGAGACAGGGGAGGCTGGCTACACCTTC	CASRETGEAGYTF
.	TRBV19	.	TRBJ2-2	TGTGCCAGTAGTATAGGGTACAGGGCCCCCGTGAACACCGGGGAGCTGTTTTTT	CASSIGYRAPVNTGELFF
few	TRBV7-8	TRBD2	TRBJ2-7	TGTGCCAGCAGCTTAGCGGGGGAGGGGACCTACGAGCAGTACTTC	CASSLAGEGTYEQYF
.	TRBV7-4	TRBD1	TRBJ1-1	TGTGCCAGCAGGTTAGCCGGGGGACAGGGAGTGGAGAACATTGAAGCTTTCTTT	CASRLAGGQGVENIEAFF
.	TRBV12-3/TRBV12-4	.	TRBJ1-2	TGTGCCAGCAGTTTATATATTGCACCGGGACCCCCGGGCTACACCTTC	CASSLYIAPGPPGYTF
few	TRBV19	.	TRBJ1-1	TGTGCCAGTAACATTGTTCGTGACCAGACGGTAGTCGAAGCTTTCTTT	CASNIVRDQTVVEAFF
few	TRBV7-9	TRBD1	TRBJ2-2	TGTGCCAGCAGCATTAACAGGGGCGAAACCGGGGAGCTGTTTTTT	CASSINRGETGELFF
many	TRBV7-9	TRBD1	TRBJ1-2	TGTGCCAGCAGGCCGACAGGGAACTATGGCTACACCTTC	CASRPTGNYGYTF
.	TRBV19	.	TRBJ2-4	TGTGCCAGTAAACGAAAACTAACCGGGACCAAAAACATTCAGTACTTC	CASKRKLTGTKNIQYF
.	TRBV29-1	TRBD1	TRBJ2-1	TGCAGCGTTGAAGATCTTGAGTATGGTGCAGGGGGCAATGAGCAGTTCTTC	CSVEDLEYGAGGNEQFF
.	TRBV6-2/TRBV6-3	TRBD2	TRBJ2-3	TGTGCCAGCAGTTACCCCCCCCCGCGGGGGGTCGAAGATACGCAGTATTTT	CASSYPPPRGVEDTQYF
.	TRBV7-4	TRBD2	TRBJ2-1	TGTGCCAGCAGCTTGGTAGCGGGGGAAAACAATGAGCAGTTCTTC	CASSLVAGENNEQFF
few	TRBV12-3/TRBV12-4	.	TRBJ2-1	TGTGCCAGCAGTAACCGAGGGCGCAAGCAACTAATTTCCTACAATGAGCAGTTCTTC	CASSNRGRKQLISYNEQFF
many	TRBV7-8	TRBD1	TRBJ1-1	TGTGCCAGCAGCACCCGGAAGGGGGCCAACACTGAAGCTTTCTTT	CASSTRKGANTEAFF
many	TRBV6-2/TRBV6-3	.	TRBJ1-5	TGTGCCAGCAGTCTCTGGGACGCCGGACAGCCCCAGCATTTT	CASSLWDAGQPQHF
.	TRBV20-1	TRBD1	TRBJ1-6	TGCAGTGCTAGAGTTCAGGGGGCCCTAAATTCACCCCTCCACTTT	CSARVQGALNSPLHF
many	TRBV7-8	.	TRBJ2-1	TGTGCCAGCAGCTACAGGCGTAACTCCTACAATGAGCAGTTCTTC	CASSYRRNSYNEQFF
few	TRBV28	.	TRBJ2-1	TGTGCCAGCAGTTTAGGGCGACATCGAGTCGGTGAGCAGTTCTTC	CASSLGRHRVGEQFF
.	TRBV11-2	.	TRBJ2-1	TGTGCCAGCAGCTTCGGGGGCGCGGGGGATGAGCAGTTCTTC	CASSFGGAGDEQFF
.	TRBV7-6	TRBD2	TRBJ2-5	TGTGCTAGCAGCTCGGGGGGACTAGCGGGGATCCAAGAGACCCAGTACTTC	CASSSGGLAGIQETQYF
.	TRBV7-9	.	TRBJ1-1	TGTGCCAGCAGCAATCCCCGACGGGGGGACACTGAAGCTTTCTTT	CASSNPRRGDTEAFF
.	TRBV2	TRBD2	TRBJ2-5	TGTGCCAGCAGTTTTGGGACTAGCGGGGGGCCCGGGACCCAGTACTTC	CASSFGTSGGPGTQYF
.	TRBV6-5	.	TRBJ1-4	TGTGCCAGCAGTTACTCGCCGGCAGAGGCAACTAATGAAAAACTGTTTTTT	CASSYSPAEATNEKLFF
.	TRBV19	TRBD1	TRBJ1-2	TGTGTCAGTACCTATAAGGACAGGGTCGGCGGCTACACCTTC	CVSTYKDRVGGYTF
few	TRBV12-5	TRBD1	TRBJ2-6	TGTGCTAGTGGTTTGGTACGACAGGGGGGATCTGGGGCCAACGTCCTGACTTTC	CASGLVRQGGSGANVLTF
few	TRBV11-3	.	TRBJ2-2	TGTGCCAGCAGCCCAAGACAGAACACCGGGGAGCTGTTTTTT	CASSPRQNTGELFF
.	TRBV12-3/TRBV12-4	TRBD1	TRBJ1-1	TGTGTCAGCAGTCCCCCGGGACAGGGGATAACTGAAGCTTTCTTT	CVSSPPGQGITEAFF
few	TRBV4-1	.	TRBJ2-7	TGCGCCAGCAGCCAAGAGGGGGGACTTACCCGCTACGAGCAGTACTTC	CASSQEGGLTRYEQYF
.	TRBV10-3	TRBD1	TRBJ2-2	TGTGCCATCAGTGACTCGGACAGGGACACCGGGGAGCTGTTTTTT	CAISDSDRDTGELFF
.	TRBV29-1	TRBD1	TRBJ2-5	TGCAGCGTTGAAGATCTCGGACAGGGGGCAGAGACCCAGTACTTC	CSVEDLGQGAETQYF
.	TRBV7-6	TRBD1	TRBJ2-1	TGTGCCAGCAGCTTTATACCGGGACAGACAAACAATGAGCAGTTCTTC	CASSFIPGQTNNEQFF
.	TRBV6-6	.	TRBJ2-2	TGTGCCAGCAGTTACGGGCTATCGAACACCGGGGAGCTGTTTTTT	CASSYGLSNTGELFF
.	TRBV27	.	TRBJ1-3	TGTGCCAGCAGTTCACTAACGGGACTTCTAAGCTCTGGAAACACCATATATTTT	CASSSLTGLLSSGNTIYF
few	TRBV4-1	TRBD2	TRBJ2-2	TGCGCCAGCAGCCATAGACTAGCGGGGCCCGGGGACACCGGGGAGCTGTTTTTT	CASSHRLAGPGDTGELFF
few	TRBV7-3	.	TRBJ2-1	TGTGCCAGCAGCTTAGGATACCAGGGGGGCTACAATGAGCAGTTCTTC	CASSLGYQGGYNEQFF
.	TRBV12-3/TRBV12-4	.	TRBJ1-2	TGTGCCAGCAGTTGGACTTTTAACTATGGCTACACCTTC	CASSWTFNYGYTF
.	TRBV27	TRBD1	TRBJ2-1	TGTGCCAGCAGGTTTCCCCGGGACAGGGGACGCCCTTCAACCTACAATGAGCAGTTCTTC	CASRFPRDRGRPSTYNEQFF
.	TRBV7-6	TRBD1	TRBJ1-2	TGTGCCAGCAGCTTAGAGGCGACAGGGGACACTATACCCTATGGCTACACCTTC	CASSLEATGDTIPYGYTF
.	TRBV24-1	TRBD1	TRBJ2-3	TGTGCCACCAGTGAGGCTGACAGGGGGCTCACAGATACGCAGTATTTT	CATSEADRGLTDTQYF
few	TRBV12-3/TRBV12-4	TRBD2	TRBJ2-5	TGTGCCAGCAGTTCAGAGCGGGGGGACCGAGAGACCCAGTACTTC	CASSSERGDRETQYF
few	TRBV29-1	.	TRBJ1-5	TGCAGCGTTGAAGAGAACAATCAGCCCCAGCATTTT	CSVEENNQPQHF
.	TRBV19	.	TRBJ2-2	TGTGCCAGTAGTATGGGGGTCGGGGAGCTGTTTTTT	CASSMGVGELFF
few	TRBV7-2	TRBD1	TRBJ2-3	TGTGCCAGCAGCTTATCGGGACAGGGGGCATTAGATACGCAGTATTTT	CASSLSGQGALDTQYF
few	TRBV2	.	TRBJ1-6	TGTGCCAGCAGCATAAGCTCCTATAATTCACCCCTCCACTTT	CASSISSYNSPLHF
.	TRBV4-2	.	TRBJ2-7	TGTGCCAGCAGCCCTCAGGGTATCGAGCAGTACTTC	CASSPQGIEQYF